This TCR beta chain stems from a study of T cell repertoires in aging, cancer and after chemotherapy (dated by TCRdb to between 2018 and 2021). Background for the entire study: The donors fell into six age groups ranging from 30 or younger to 70 or older, and each group had at least three individuals. In the hematological group, the paired samples taken before and after chemotherapy came from chronic lymphocytic leukemia patients who were treated with regimens based on fludarabine or bendamustine. About 9.3 million TCR reads were contained in the full dataset. The study profiled peripheral blood TCR beta repertoires from healthy donors and cancer patients to examine immunoaging and T cell reconstitution after chemotherapy. Alongside around 97 healthy donors serving as a reference group, the cohort included 200 to 250 cancer patients, of whom roughly 92 had hematological cancers and about 130 had solid cancers.

Rearranged TRB sequences spanning V, D and J segments were amplified in a multiplex touch-down PCR with a mixed TRB-A/B primer pool. Illumina adapters and sample indices were attached to the amplicons through two consecutive PCR reactions run with Phusion HS II polymerase. Amplicons were gel-purified with the NucleoSpin Gel and PCR Clean-up kit, then checked with Qubit and an Agilent 2100 Bioanalyzer. Libraries were sequenced on an Illumina MiSeq using 600-cycle, single-indexed, paired-end runs. As for the authors' bioinformatics: Processing of the TRB sequences was carried out with MiXCR versions 2.12 and 3.0.5. Each unique CDR3 nucleotide sequence was treated as one clone, and only productive sequences with two or more reads were kept. Repertoire metrics included Shannon diversity, evenness, clonality (one minus evenness), and alpha-parameterized diversity profiles from alpha 0 to 5. The IGoR algorithm was used to compute generation probabilities of clones in paired pre- and post-chemotherapy samples. The raw public data were reprocessed by TCRdb itself: fastp quality trimming at Q25, MiXCR clonotype calling, in-frame beta chains only. Each entry merges the rows of one CDR3 protein and shows their most common DNA and genes. These V and J calls are TCRdb output, not the study's own analysis. The sample contains around 8,800 distinct CDR3 sequences, less than 25% of them found a single time. The ten most abundant clones make up 12% to 15% of the sample.

Reading from cysteine to phenylalanine, the CDR3 counts 14 amino acids. CDR3 DNA only is kept here, 42 bases in frame from base 1. As encoded in the germline V gene (reference sequence), CDR1 is MNHEY while CDR2 is SMNVEV. V lost 3 bases and J lost 6 bases; the stretch between them is 14 bases long. Genomic DNA extracted from peripheral blood, rather than sorted cells or RNA, was used as the source for amplification of TCR beta rearrangements. This clonotype qualifies as large (0.1 to 1%). The specificity of this receptor is unknown. Base quality data are lacking; no much larger clone is found one base away. Points the paper makes about the study in general: Significantly lower blood TCR diversity and higher clonality were observed in untreated patients with hematological or solid cancers than in age-matched healthy donors. In both cancer cohorts, the median generation probability rose over the chemotherapy interval, which suggests that the repertoire was reconstituted through rebound thymic output. The authors noted that the repertoire data do not allow conclusions about immunological memory after chemotherapy. Hematological cancer patients had lymphoid organ infiltration, which may itself impair thymic emigration or peripheral T cell expansion. In healthy donors, the decline in TCR diversity with age was mainly explained by loss of richness, whereas in cancer patients loss of evenness was also found to contribute.

This TCR was sampled from a human donor with a blood cancer. The donor label of this sample is uncertain. Specimen: blood. The receptor chain draws on TRBV27 and TRBJ1-1, with TRBD1 tentatively as D gene (5 bases match). The CDR3: CASSFGIRGAEAFF. The bases read TGTGCCAGCAGTTTCGGGATCCGGGGGGCTGAAGCTTTCTTT.